The rows below give T cell receptor beta chains drawn from one sample of a study of CD8+ T cells in alopecia areata. Profiling relied on immunoSEQ multiplex PCR, and the TCRdb table lists in-frame clones only, not all of them. The repertoire holds 200,000 to 250,000 clones, about 60% seen once, with around 0.46% in the top ten. The input for sequencing was CD4+ T cells sorted from blood, taken at week 0. The receptors derive from a human donor with alopecia areata. Each CDR3 is given with its conserved first and last residue. A D gene is named only where the DNA matches it firmly. Rows may omit the clone size; those that give it use once, few, many or a size class.

clone_size d_call j_call v_call cdr3_nt cdr3_aa
NA NA TRBJ2-7 TRBV29-1 TGCAGCGTCCGAGGGACTTTGGCCTACGAGCAGTACTTC CSVRGTLAYEQYF
few NA TRBJ1-1 TRBV11-2 TGTGCCAGCAGCCTGGGGGACCACTCCCCTGAAGCTTTCTTT CASSLGDHSPEAFF
NA NA TRBJ2-3 TRBV5-1 TGCGCCAGCAGCTTGGAATCAGGCACAGATACGCAGTATTTT CASSLESGTDTQYF
few NA TRBJ1-2 TRBV30 TGTGCCTGGAGTGTAACTGAGAACTATGGCTACACCTTC CAWSVTENYGYTF
NA NA TRBJ1-2 TRBV30 TGTGCCTGGAGCCCTGGTCCCGATATTGGTGACTACACCTTC CAWSPGPDIGDYTF
NA NA TRBJ2-7 TRBV11-3 TGTGCCAGCAGCCGAGGGGGAGACTCGTCCTACGAGCAGTACTTC CASSRGGDSSYEQYF
NA NA TRBJ1-1 TRBV4-1 TGCGCCAGCAGCCAACTGGGACTTGGCACTGAAGCTTTCTTT CASSQLGLGTEAFF
few NA TRBJ1-6 TRBV30 TGTGCCTGGGCGAACCCAGCCGGTTCACCCCTCCACTTT CAWANPAGSPLHF
NA TRBD1 TRBJ2-7 TRBV10-3 TGTGCCATCAGTTCAACAGGGGACTACGAGCAGTACTTC CAISSTGDYEQYF
NA NA TRBJ1-1 TRBV25-1 TGTGCCACCTCAAGTCGCACTGAAGCTTTCTTT CATSSRTEAFF
NA TRBD1 TRBJ2-3 TRBV30 TGTGCCTGGGACCGACAGGGGAAAGATACGCAGTATTTT CAWDRQGKDTQYF
few TRBD2 TRBJ2-2 TRBV25-1 TGTGCCAGCAGGTCTAGCGGGAGGGAAACCGGGGAGCTGTTTTTT CASRSSGRETGELFF
NA NA TRBJ2-1 TRBV30 TGTGCCTGGAGTGGCTTAAACAATGAGCAGTTCTTC CAWSGLNNEQFF